A selection of T cell receptor beta chains follows, all from one sample in a study of shared clonotypes between healthy human individuals. Method: immunoSEQ multiplex PCR; TCRdb's copy keeps in-frame clones and lacks some. The sample comprises approximately 1,000,000 clones, more than 75% of which are singletons, and 0.5% to 0.6% rests with the top ten. The sequenced sample was memory CD4+ T cells from PBMCs. Every receptor here comes from a man between 18 and 29 years old in good health. Some clones in this sample may be carry-over from other donors' samples. CDR3s include the opening cysteine and the closing phenylalanine or tryptophan. The D gene is left open where the match is weak. Expanded clones get a size class; other rows say once, few or many, or leave the size out.

d_gene: .
j_gene: TRBJ2-7
abundance: few
v_gene: TRBV27
CDR3aa: CASSLRRTAGREQYF
CDR3nt: TGTGCCAGCAGTTTAAGAAGGACAGCGGGGCGCGAGCAGTACTTC

d_gene: .
j_gene: TRBJ2-4
abundance: .
v_gene: TRBV6-5
CDR3aa: CASSPGVGNIQYF
CDR3nt: TGTGCCAGCAGTCCCGGGGTGGGAAACATTCAGTACTTC

d_gene: .
j_gene: TRBJ1-5
abundance: .
v_gene: TRBV19
CDR3aa: CASSSGLARRYPQHF
CDR3nt: TGTGCCAGTAGTAGCGGTCTCGCACGACGCTACCCCCAGCATTTT

d_gene: .
j_gene: TRBJ1-5
abundance: few
v_gene: TRBV7-9
CDR3aa: CASVEASQISNQPQHF
CDR3nt: TGTGCCAGCGTCGAGGCCTCCCAAATTAGCAATCAGCCCCAGCATTTT

d_gene: .
j_gene: TRBJ2-6
abundance: .
v_gene: TRBV6-1
CDR3aa: CASSVVGGSGANVLTF
CDR3nt: TGTGCCAGCAGTGTAGTAGGGGGTTCTGGGGCCAACGTCCTGACTTTC

d_gene: .
j_gene: TRBJ1-4
abundance: .
v_gene: TRBV6-1
CDR3aa: CASSEWGGNEKLFF
CDR3nt: TGTGCCAGCAGTGAATGGGGGGGAAACGAAAAACTGTTTTTT

d_gene: .
j_gene: TRBJ2-7
abundance: .
v_gene: TRBV7-3
CDR3aa: CASRKRADF
CDR3nt: TGTGCCAGCAGGAAGAGGGCGGACTTC

d_gene: TRBD1
j_gene: TRBJ2-5
abundance: .
v_gene: TRBV5-5
CDR3aa: CASSIRQGPAIQETQYF
CDR3nt: TGTGCCAGCAGCATACGACAGGGGCCCGCTATACAAGAGACCCAGTACTTC

d_gene: TRBD1
j_gene: TRBJ1-2
abundance: .
v_gene: TRBV28
CDR3aa: CASTTGLYGYTF
CDR3nt: TGTGCCAGCACGACAGGGCTCTATGGCTACACCTTC

d_gene: .
j_gene: TRBJ2-6
abundance: .
v_gene: TRBV27
CDR3aa: CASKVGGPPSSGANVLTF
CDR3nt: TGTGCCAGCAAGGTAGGGGGACCCCCGAGCTCTGGGGCCAACGTCCTGACTTTC

d_gene: TRBD1
j_gene: TRBJ2-7
abundance: few
v_gene: TRBV6-6
CDR3aa: CASSKGQSHLEQYF
CDR3nt: TGTGCCAGCAGTAAGGGACAGTCCCACCTCGAGCAGTACTTC

d_gene: .
j_gene: TRBJ2-1
abundance: .
v_gene: TRBV6-6
CDR3aa: CASSAQYFEGNEQFF
CDR3nt: TGTGCCAGCAGTGCGCAGTACTTTGAGGGAAATGAGCAGTTCTTC

d_gene: .
j_gene: TRBJ2-2
abundance: .
v_gene: TRBV4-1
CDR3aa: CASSQVGGAGELFF
CDR3nt: TGCGCCAGCAGCCAAGTGGGTGGGGCCGGGGAGCTGTTTTTT

d_gene: .
j_gene: TRBJ1-2
abundance: once
v_gene: TRBV29-1
CDR3aa: CSVEGMYGYTF
CDR3nt: TGCAGCGTCGAGGGGATGTATGGCTACACCTTC

d_gene: .
j_gene: TRBJ2-2
abundance: .
v_gene: TRBV10-1
CDR3aa: CASCGENTGELFF
CDR3nt: TGCGCCAGCTGTGGGGAAAACACCGGGGAGCTGTTTTTT

d_gene: TRBD1
j_gene: TRBJ1-4
abundance: .
v_gene: TRBV4-3
CDR3aa: CASSPQGGLNEKLFF
CDR3nt: TGCGCCAGCAGCCCACAGGGGGGTCTCAATGAAAAACTGTTTTTT

d_gene: TRBD1
j_gene: TRBJ2-4
abundance: .
v_gene: TRBV28
CDR3aa: CASSPHTGAIQYF
CDR3nt: TGTGCCAGCAGTCCCCATACAGGGGCCATTCAGTACTTC

d_gene: TRBD1
j_gene: TRBJ2-3
abundance: once
v_gene: TRBV19
CDR3aa: CASSTRTGFTDTQYF
CDR3nt: TGTGCCAGTAGTACACGGACAGGGTTCACAGATACGCAGTATTTT

d_gene: TRBD1
j_gene: TRBJ1-2
abundance: .
v_gene: TRBV19
CDR3aa: CASSNTPPQGPNYGYTF
CDR3nt: TGTGCCAGTAGTAATACCCCCCCACAGGGGCCCAACTATGGCTACACCTTC

d_gene: TRBD2
j_gene: TRBJ2-1
abundance: .
v_gene: TRBV6-1
CDR3aa: CASSYSGRTLSEQFF
CDR3nt: TGTGCCAGCAGCTATAGCGGGAGGACCTTGTCTGAGCAGTTCTTC

d_gene: TRBD1
j_gene: TRBJ2-2
abundance: .
v_gene: TRBV7-2
CDR3aa: CASSLGAPGQGAGELFF
CDR3nt: TGTGCCAGCAGCTTAGGTGCACCGGGACAGGGGGCCGGGGAGCTGTTTTTT

d_gene: .
j_gene: TRBJ2-7
abundance: .
v_gene: TRBV19
CDR3aa: CASSMDPYEQYF
CDR3nt: TGTGCCAGTAGTATGGACCCCTACGAGCAGTACTTC

d_gene: .
j_gene: TRBJ2-2
abundance: .
v_gene: TRBV6-5
CDR3aa: CASTRGGNTGELFF
CDR3nt: TGTGCCAGCACCCGGGGAGGCAACACCGGGGAGCTGTTTTTT

d_gene: TRBD1
j_gene: TRBJ2-3
abundance: .
v_gene: TRBV6-4
CDR3aa: CASSDGTGTDTQYF
CDR3nt: TGTGCCAGCAGTGACGGGACAGGGACAGATACGCAGTATTTT

d_gene: .
j_gene: TRBJ2-1
abundance: once
v_gene: TRBV7-3
CDR3aa: CASSPGSYNEQFF
CDR3nt: TGTGCCAGCAGCCCCGGGTCCTACAATGAGCAGTTCTTC

d_gene: .
j_gene: TRBJ1-5
abundance: .
v_gene: TRBV2
CDR3aa: CASSEDRQPQHF
CDR3nt: TGTGCCAGCAGTGAGGACCGGCAGCCCCAGCATTTT

d_gene: .
j_gene: TRBJ2-3
abundance: once
v_gene: TRBV29-1
CDR3aa: CSVSLITGTDTQYF
CDR3nt: TGCAGCGTTAGCCTCATAACTGGGACAGATACGCAGTATTTT

d_gene: TRBD2
j_gene: TRBJ2-7
abundance: .
v_gene: TRBV5-1
CDR3aa: CASSPGGSSYEQYF
CDR3nt: TGCGCCAGCAGCCCCGGCGGGAGTTCCTACGAGCAGTACTTC

d_gene: .
j_gene: TRBJ1-1
abundance: .
v_gene: TRBV5-4
CDR3aa: CASSVTGNTEAFF
CDR3nt: TGTGCCAGCAGCGTGACAGGAAACACTGAAGCTTTCTTT

d_gene: .
j_gene: TRBJ2-3
abundance: once
v_gene: TRBV9
CDR3aa: CASSLSGPFFSTDTQYF
CDR3nt: TGTGCCAGCAGCCTATCCGGGCCGTTCTTTAGCACAGATACGCAGTATTTT

d_gene: .
j_gene: TRBJ1-5
abundance: few
v_gene: TRBV7-9
CDR3aa: CASSHTPAGSNQPQHF
CDR3nt: TGTGCCAGCAGCCATACCCCCGCCGGTAGCAATCAGCCCCAGCATTTT

d_gene: .
j_gene: TRBJ1-1
abundance: .
v_gene: TRBV6-1
CDR3aa: CASSYGFSAEAFF
CDR3nt: TGTGCCAGCTCCTATGGTTTTTCCGCTGAAGCTTTCTTT

d_gene: TRBD1
j_gene: TRBJ2-7
abundance: .
v_gene: TRBV15
CDR3aa: CATSRDRGTGSSYEQYF
CDR3nt: TGTGCCACCAGCAGAGATAGGGGGACAGGGAGCTCTTACGAGCAGTACTTC

d_gene: .
j_gene: TRBJ1-2
abundance: once
v_gene: TRBV7-2
CDR3aa: CASSSERTLYGYTF
CDR3nt: TGTGCCAGCAGCTCGGAGAGGACCCTCTATGGCTACACCTTC

d_gene: TRBD2
j_gene: TRBJ2-7
abundance: .
v_gene: TRBV27
CDR3aa: CASRRGTSGKESEQYF
CDR3nt: TGTGCCAGCAGGAGAGGGACTAGCGGGAAGGAAAGCGAGCAGTACTTC

d_gene: .
j_gene: TRBJ2-1
abundance: .
v_gene: TRBV5-1
CDR3aa: CASSLAGPYNEQFF
CDR3nt: TGCGCCAGCAGCTTGGCGGGACCATACAATGAGCAGTTCTTC

d_gene: TRBD1
j_gene: TRBJ2-6
abundance: once
v_gene: TRBV7-9
CDR3aa: CASSLVRGLVSGANVLTF
CDR3nt: TGTGCCAGCAGCTTAGTCAGGGGGTTAGTTTCTGGGGCCAACGTCCTGACTTTC

d_gene: TRBD2
j_gene: TRBJ2-2
abundance: .
v_gene: TRBV4-1
CDR3aa: CASSAGTTHTGELFF
CDR3nt: TGCGCCAGCAGCGCCGGGACTACACACACCGGGGAGCTGTTTTTT

d_gene: .
j_gene: TRBJ2-7
abundance: .
v_gene: TRBV5-1
CDR3aa: CASSPRGSGTYEQYF
CDR3nt: TGCGCCAGCAGCCCCCGGGGTAGCGGCACCTACGAGCAGTACTTC

d_gene: .
j_gene: TRBJ2-1
abundance: .
v_gene: TRBV7-2
CDR3aa: CASSPGQIYNEQFF
CDR3nt: TGTGCCAGCAGCCCTGGACAGATATACAATGAGCAGTTCTTC

d_gene: .
j_gene: TRBJ1-1
abundance: .
v_gene: TRBV27
CDR3aa: CASSLWGASRLNTEAFF
CDR3nt: TGTGCCAGCAGTTTATGGGGGGCCAGTCGATTGAACACTGAAGCTTTCTTT

d_gene: .
j_gene: TRBJ1-3
abundance: .
v_gene: TRBV25-1
CDR3aa: CASSELDRMHAGNTIYF
CDR3nt: TGTGCCAGCAGTGAACTCGACAGGATGCACGCTGGAAACACCATATATTTT

d_gene: TRBD1
j_gene: TRBJ1-1
abundance: once
v_gene: TRBV28
CDR3aa: CASSLGGDRGTEAFF
CDR3nt: TGTGCCAGCAGTTTGGGGGGGGACAGGGGCACTGAAGCTTTCTTT

d_gene: .
j_gene: TRBJ2-2
abundance: .
v_gene: TRBV5-1
CDR3aa: CASSPSPPTGELFF
CDR3nt: TGCGCCAGCAGCCCATCCCCCCCCACCGGGGAGCTGTTTTTT

d_gene: .
j_gene: TRBJ2-2
abundance: few
v_gene: TRBV28
CDR3aa: CASSPEDTGELFF
CDR3nt: TGTGCCAGCAGTCCCGAAGACACCGGGGAGCTGTTTTTT

d_gene: TRBD2
j_gene: TRBJ2-1
abundance: .
v_gene: TRBV2
CDR3aa: CASRGLAPITYNEQFF
CDR3nt: TGTGCCAGCAGGGGACTAGCTCCAATTACTTACAATGAGCAGTTCTTC

d_gene: .
j_gene: TRBJ2-5
abundance: .
v_gene: TRBV7-2
CDR3aa: CASSLDWPYGVTGETQYF
CDR3nt: TGTGCCAGCAGCTTAGACTGGCCTTACGGGGTGACGGGAGAGACCCAGTACTTC

d_gene: .
j_gene: TRBJ2-5
abundance: many
v_gene: TRBV6-5
CDR3aa: CASSRGPGRTQYF
CDR3nt: TGTGCCAGCAGCCGGGGGCCGGGAAGGACCCAGTACTTC

d_gene: .
j_gene: TRBJ2-7
abundance: .
v_gene: TRBV5-5
CDR3aa: CASSSDGTYEQYF
CDR3nt: TGTGCCAGCAGCTCGGACGGTACCTACGAGCAGTACTTC

d_gene: .
j_gene: TRBJ1-4
abundance: .
v_gene: TRBV30
CDR3aa: CAWSINRNEKLFF
CDR3nt: TGTGCCTGGAGTATCAATCGGAATGAAAAACTGTTTTTT

d_gene: .
j_gene: TRBJ2-2
abundance: .
v_gene: TRBV7-2
CDR3aa: CASSPRRDGELFF
CDR3nt: TGTGCCAGCAGCCCGCGTCGGGACGGGGAGCTGTTTTTT

d_gene: .
j_gene: TRBJ2-7
abundance: many
v_gene: TRBV6-1
CDR3aa: CASKMWESREQYF
CDR3nt: TGTGCCAGCAAAATGTGGGAGTCAAGGGAGCAGTACTTC

d_gene: .
j_gene: TRBJ2-1
abundance: once
v_gene: TRBV7-2
CDR3aa: CASSFGLAYNEQFF
CDR3nt: TGTGCCAGCAGCTTTGGCCTAGCCTACAATGAGCAGTTCTTC

d_gene: TRBD2
j_gene: TRBJ2-1
abundance: .
v_gene: TRBV11-2
CDR3aa: CASSLDRRGGRSYNEQFF
CDR3nt: TGTGCCAGCAGCTTAGATCGCCGGGGCGGGAGGTCCTACAATGAGCAGTTCTTC

d_gene: TRBD1
j_gene: TRBJ2-1
abundance: .
v_gene: TRBV7-2
CDR3aa: CASSPQSGTGGEQFF
CDR3nt: TGTGCCAGCAGCCCACAGTCCGGGACAGGTGGAGAGCAGTTCTTC

d_gene: TRBD2
j_gene: TRBJ2-3
abundance: once
v_gene: TRBV10-3
CDR3aa: CATEGVAGPGDTQYF
CDR3nt: TGTGCCACCGAGGGGGTAGCGGGACCTGGGGATACGCAGTATTTT

d_gene: TRBD2
j_gene: TRBJ2-2
abundance: many
v_gene: TRBV7-3
CDR3aa: CASSRTGTSGSGGELFF
CDR3nt: TGTGCCAGCAGCCGGACCGGGACTAGCGGGAGTGGCGGGGAGCTGTTTTTT

d_gene: .
j_gene: TRBJ2-1
abundance: .
v_gene: TRBV7-2
CDR3aa: CASSLFEEQFF
CDR3nt: TGTGCCAGCAGCCTATTTGAGGAGCAGTTCTTC

d_gene: .
j_gene: TRBJ1-1
abundance: once
v_gene: TRBV6-6
CDR3aa: CASSYSPRIDTEAFF
CDR3nt: TGTGCCAGCAGTTACTCACCAAGGATTGACACTGAAGCTTTCTTT

d_gene: TRBD1
j_gene: TRBJ1-4
abundance: few
v_gene: TRBV19
CDR3aa: CASSLTGREEKLFF
CDR3nt: TGTGCCAGTTCCTTGACAGGGAGGGAAGAAAAACTGTTTTTT